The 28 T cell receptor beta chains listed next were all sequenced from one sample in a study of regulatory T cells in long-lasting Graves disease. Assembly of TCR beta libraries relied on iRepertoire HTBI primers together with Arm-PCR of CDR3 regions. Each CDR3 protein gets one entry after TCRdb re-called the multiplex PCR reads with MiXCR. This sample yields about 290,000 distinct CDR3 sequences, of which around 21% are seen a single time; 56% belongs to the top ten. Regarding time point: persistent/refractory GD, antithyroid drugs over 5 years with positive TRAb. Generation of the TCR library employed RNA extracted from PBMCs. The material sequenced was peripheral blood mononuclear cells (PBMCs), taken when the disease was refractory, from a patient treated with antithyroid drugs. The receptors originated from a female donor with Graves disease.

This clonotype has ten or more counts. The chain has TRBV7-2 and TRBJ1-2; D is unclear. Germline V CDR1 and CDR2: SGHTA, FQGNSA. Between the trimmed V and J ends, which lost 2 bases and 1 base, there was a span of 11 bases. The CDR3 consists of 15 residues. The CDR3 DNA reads TGTGCCAGCAGCTTATGGGCAGACGTTAACTATGGCTACACCTTC. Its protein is CASSLWADVNYGYTF.

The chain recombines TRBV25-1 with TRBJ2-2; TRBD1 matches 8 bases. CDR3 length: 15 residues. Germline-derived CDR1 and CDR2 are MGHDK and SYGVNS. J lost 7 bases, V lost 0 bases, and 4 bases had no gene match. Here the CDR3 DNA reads TGTGCCAGCAGTGAATACACGACAGGGGACGGGGAGCTGTTTTTT. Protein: CASSEYTTGDGELFF.

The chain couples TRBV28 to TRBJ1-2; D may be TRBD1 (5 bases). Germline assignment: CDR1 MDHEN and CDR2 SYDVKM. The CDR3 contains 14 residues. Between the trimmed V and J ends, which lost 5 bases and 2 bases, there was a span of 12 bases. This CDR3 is CASSQAGVNYGYTF. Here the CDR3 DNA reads TGTGCCAGCAGTCAGGCGGGGGTAAACTATGGCTACACCTTC.

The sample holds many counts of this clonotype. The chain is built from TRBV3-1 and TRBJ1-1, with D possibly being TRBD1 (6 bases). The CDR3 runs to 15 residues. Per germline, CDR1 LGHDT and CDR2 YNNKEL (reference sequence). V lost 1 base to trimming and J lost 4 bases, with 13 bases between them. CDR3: CASSQGWGQSTEAFF. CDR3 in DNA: TGTGCCAGCAGCCAAGGTTGGGGGCAGAGCACTGAAGCTTTCTTT.

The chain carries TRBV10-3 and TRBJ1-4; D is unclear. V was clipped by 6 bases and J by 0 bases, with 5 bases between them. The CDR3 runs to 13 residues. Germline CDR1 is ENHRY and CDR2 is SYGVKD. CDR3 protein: CAISYATNEKLFF. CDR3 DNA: TGTGCCATCAGCTATGCAACTAATGAAAAACTGTTTTTT.

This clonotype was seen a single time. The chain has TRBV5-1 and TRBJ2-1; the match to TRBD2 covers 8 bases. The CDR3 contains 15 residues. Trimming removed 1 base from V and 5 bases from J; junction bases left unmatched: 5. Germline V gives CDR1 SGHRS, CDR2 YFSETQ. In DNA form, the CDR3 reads TGCGCCAGCAGCTTGACCGGGACTAGACACAATGAGCAGTTCTTC. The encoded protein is CASSLTGTRHNEQFF.

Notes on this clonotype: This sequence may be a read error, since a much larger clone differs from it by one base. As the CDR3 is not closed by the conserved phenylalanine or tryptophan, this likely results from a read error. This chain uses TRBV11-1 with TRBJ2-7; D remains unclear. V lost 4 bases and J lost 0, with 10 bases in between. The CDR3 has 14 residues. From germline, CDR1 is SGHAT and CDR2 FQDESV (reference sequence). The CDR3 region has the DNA TGTGCCAGCAGCTCACCCGTCCTCTCCTACGAGCAGTACTCC. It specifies CASSSPVLSYEQYS.

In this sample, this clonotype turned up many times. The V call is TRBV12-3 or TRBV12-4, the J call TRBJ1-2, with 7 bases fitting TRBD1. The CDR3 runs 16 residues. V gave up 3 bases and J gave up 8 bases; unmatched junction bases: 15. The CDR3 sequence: CASSFDEETTGRGYTF. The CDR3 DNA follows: TGTGCCAGCAGTTTTGATGAGGAGACGACAGGGCGAGGCTACACCTTC.

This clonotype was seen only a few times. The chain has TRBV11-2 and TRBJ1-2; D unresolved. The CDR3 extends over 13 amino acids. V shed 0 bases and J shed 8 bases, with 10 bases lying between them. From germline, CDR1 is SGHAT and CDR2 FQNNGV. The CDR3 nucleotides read TGTGCCAGCAGCTTAGATCGGAAGGGAGGCTACACCTTC. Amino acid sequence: CASSLDRKGGYTF.

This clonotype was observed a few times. CDR3 loop: CASSFLLSRTSGSRSYEQYF. The CDR3 bases are TGTGCCAGCAGTTTCCTCCTCAGCCGGACTAGCGGGAGTCGATCCTACGAGCAGTACTTC. The V gene is TRBV6-2 or TRBV6-3, the J gene TRBJ2-7; TRBD2 aligns across 13 bases. Per the germline V gene, CDR1 is MNHEY and CDR2 is SVGEGT. The CDR3 length is 20 residues. After removal of 4 bases from V and 1 base from J, the junction contained 16 bases not matched to a gene.

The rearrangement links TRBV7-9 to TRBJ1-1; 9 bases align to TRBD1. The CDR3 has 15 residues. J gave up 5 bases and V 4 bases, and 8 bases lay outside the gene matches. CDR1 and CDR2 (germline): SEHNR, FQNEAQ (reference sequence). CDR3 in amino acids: CASSSNRGRRTEAFF. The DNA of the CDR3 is TGTGCCAGCAGCTCCAACAGGGGGCGACGTACTGAAGCTTTCTTT.

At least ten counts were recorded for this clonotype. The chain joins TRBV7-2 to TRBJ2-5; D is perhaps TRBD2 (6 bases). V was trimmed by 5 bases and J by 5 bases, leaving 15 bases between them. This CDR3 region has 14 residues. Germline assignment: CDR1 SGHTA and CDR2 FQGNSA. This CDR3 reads CASSPSAGWETQYF. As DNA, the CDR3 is TGTGCCAGCAGCCCGTCTGCGGGATGGGAGACCCAGTACTTC.

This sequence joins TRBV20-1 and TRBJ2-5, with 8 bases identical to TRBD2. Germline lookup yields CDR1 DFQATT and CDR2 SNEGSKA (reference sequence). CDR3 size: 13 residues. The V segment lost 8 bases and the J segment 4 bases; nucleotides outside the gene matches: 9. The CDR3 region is CSTPGLVGETQYF. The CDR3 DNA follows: TGCAGTACCCCGGGACTAGTGGGAGAGACCCAGTACTTC.

The CDR3 DNA reads TGTGCCAGCAGTTTAAAGCGGGCCTACGAGCAGTACTTC. It codes for CASSLKRAYEQYF. This chain links TRBV12-3 or TRBV12-4 with TRBJ2-7; perhaps TRBD2 as D (6 bases). Between the trimmed V and J ends, which lost 2 bases and 2 bases, there was a span of 7 bases. This CDR3 is 13 amino acids long.

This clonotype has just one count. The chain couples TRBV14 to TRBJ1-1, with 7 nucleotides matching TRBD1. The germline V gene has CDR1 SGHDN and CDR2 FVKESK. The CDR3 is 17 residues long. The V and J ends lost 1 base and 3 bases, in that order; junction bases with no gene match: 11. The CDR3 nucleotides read TGTGCCAGCAGCCAAGTGGCTAGGGGGCTGGTGGACACTGAAGCTTTCTTT. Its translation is CASSQVARGLVDTEAFF.

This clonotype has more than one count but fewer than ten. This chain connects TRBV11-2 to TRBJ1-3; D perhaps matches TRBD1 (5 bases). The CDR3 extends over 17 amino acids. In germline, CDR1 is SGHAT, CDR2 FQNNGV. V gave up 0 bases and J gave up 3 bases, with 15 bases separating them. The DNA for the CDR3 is TGTGCCAGCAGCTTAGATCTTATGGGGCCAGGTGGAAACACCATATATTTT. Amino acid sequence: CASSLDLMGPGGNTIYF.

DNA of the CDR3: TGTGCCAGCAGCTTAGAGTCTGAAACAGGGCCCCAGCATTTT. Amino acids: CASSLESETGPQHF. The rearrangement links TRBV7-2 to TRBJ1-5, with D possibly matching TRBD1 (5 bases). This CDR3 is built from 14 residues. The germline gives CDR1 SGHTA, CDR2 FQGNSA. The germline V and J ends were trimmed by 1 base and 9 bases, with 13 bases remaining between them.

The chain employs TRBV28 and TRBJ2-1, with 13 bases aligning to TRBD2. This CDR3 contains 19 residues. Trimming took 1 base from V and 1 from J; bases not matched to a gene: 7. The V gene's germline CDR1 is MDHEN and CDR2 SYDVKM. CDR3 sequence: CASSLLPGLAGKSYNEQFF. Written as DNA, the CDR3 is TGTGCCAGCAGTTTATTACCGGGACTAGCGGGAAAGTCCTACAATGAGCAGTTCTTC.

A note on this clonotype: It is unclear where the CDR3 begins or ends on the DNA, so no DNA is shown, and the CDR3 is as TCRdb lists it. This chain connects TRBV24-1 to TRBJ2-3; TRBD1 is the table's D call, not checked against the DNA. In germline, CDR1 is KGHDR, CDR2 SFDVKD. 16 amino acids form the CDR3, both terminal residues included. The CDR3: CATSDSGQGGADTQYF.

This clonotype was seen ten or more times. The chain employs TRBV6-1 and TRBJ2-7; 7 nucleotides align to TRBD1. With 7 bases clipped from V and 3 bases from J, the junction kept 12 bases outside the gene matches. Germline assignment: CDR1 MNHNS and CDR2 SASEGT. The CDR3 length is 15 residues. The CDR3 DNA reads TGTGCCAGCAACACCGGGACAGACGCCTACTACGAGCAGTACTTC. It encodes CASNTGTDAYYEQYF.

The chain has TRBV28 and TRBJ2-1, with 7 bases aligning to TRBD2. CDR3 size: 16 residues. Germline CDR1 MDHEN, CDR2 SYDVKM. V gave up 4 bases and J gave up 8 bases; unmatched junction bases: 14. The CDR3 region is CASSSPSAGDSYEQFF. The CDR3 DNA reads TGTGCCAGCAGTTCTCCTTCGGCGGGAGATAGCTATGAGCAGTTCTTC.

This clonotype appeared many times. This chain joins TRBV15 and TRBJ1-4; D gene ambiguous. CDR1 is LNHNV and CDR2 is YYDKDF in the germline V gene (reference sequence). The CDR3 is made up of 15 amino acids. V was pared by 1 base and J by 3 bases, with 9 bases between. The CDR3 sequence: CATSRAPKANEKLFF. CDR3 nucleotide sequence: TGTGCCACCAGCAGAGCCCCGAAGGCTAATGAAAAACTGTTTTTT.

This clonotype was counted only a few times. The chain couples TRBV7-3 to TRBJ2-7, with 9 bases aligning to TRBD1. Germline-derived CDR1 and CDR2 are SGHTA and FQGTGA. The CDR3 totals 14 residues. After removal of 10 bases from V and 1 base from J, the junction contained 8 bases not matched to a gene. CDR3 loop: CATRDRVGSYEQYF. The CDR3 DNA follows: TGTGCCACCCGGGACAGGGTGGGTTCCTACGAGCAGTACTTC.

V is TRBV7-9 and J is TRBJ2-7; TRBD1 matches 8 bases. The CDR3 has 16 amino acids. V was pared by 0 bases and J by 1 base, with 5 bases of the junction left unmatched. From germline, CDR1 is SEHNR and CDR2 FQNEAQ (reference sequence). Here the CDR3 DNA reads TGTGCCAGCAGCTTAGCCCCAGGGGGCGAATCCTACGAGCAGTACTTC. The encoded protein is CASSLAPGGESYEQYF.

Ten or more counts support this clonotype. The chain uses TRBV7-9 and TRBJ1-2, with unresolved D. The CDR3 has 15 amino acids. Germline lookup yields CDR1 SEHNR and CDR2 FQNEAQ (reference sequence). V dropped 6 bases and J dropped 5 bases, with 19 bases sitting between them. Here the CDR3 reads CASRKFEGESYGYTF. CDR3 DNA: TGTGCCAGCAGAAAATTTGAAGGAGAATCGTATGGCTACACCTTC.

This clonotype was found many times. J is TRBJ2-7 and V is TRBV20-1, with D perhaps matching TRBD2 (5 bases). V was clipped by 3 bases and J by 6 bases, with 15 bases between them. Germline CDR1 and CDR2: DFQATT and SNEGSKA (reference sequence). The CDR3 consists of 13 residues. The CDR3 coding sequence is TGCAGTGCTAGGTTGGGGAGTGGACGCGAGCAGTACTTC. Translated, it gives CSARLGSGREQYF.

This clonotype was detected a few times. The CDR3 is CASSLNVPTDTQYF. The CDR3 coding sequence is TGTGCCAGCAGCTTAAACGTCCCCACAGATACGCAGTATTTT. The V and J genes are TRBV7-3 and TRBJ2-3; D gene ambiguous. This CDR3 comprises 14 residues. Germline CDR1 SGHTA, CDR2 FQGTGA. Trimming took off 1 base at V and 2 bases at J, with 7 bases between the two ends.

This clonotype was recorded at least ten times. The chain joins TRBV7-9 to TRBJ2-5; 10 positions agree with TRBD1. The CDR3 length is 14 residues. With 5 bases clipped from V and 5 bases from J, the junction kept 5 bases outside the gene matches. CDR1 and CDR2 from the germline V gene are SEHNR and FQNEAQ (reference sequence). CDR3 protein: CASSAGTGAETQYF. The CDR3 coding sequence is TGTGCCAGCAGCGCCGGGACAGGGGCTGAGACCCAGTACTTC.